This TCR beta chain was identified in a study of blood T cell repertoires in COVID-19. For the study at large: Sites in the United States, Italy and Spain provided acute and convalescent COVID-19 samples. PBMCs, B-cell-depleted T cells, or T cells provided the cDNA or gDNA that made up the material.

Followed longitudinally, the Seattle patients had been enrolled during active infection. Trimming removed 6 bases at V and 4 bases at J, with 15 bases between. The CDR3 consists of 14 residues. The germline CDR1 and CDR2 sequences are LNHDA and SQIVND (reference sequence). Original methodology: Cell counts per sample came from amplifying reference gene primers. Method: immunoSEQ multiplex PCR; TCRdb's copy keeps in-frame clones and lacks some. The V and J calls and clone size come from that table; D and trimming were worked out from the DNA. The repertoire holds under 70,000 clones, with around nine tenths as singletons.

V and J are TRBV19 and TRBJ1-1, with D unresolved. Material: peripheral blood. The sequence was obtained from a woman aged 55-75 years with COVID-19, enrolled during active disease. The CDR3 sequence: CASSDERGFTEAFF. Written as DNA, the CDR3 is TGTGCCAGTAGCGACGAACGAGGGTTCACTGAAGCTTTCTTT.